This T cell receptor beta chain originates from a study of beta chain features in type 1 diabetes. One heparinised draw, averaging around 120 mL, was taken per donor. The CDR3 runs to 12 residues. V lost 1 base and J lost 6, with 7 bases in between. CDR1 and CDR2 (germline): SGHTA, FQGNSA. Since all of the isolated RNA was reverse transcribed, expressed TCRB transcripts were what got sequenced. Only in-frame clones appear in the TCRdb table, and some are missing; sequencing was by immunoSEQ multiplex PCR. This table has roughly 380,000 clones, about 19% appearing once. This TCR was sampled from a woman between 18 and 29 years old in good health. Input material: naive CD4+ T cells from blood. The chain uses TRBV7-2 and TRBJ2-7; D remains ambiguous. This chain's CDR3 is CASSLDGGEQYF. The CDR3 DNA follows: TGTGCCAGCAGCTTAGATGGCGGCGAGCAGTACTTC.